This T cell receptor (beta chain) was sequenced for a study of blood T cell repertoires in COVID-19. This CDR3 region has 14 residues. V lost 2 bases to trimming and J lost 1 base, with 8 bases between them. In germline, CDR1 is MNHEY, CDR2 SMNVEV (reference sequence). Profiling relied on immunoSEQ multiplex PCR, and the TCRdb table lists in-frame clones only, not all of them. The sample records about 160,000 clones, roughly 91% being singletons. This receptor was taken from a man between 18 and 29 years old with acute or convalescent COVID-19. V is TRBV27 and J is TRBJ1-2; no definite D call. Sequenced sample: peripheral blood. The CDR3, as DNA: TGTGCCAGCAGTTTAGGCGGCATTAACTATGGCTACACCTTC. Its translation is CASSLGGINYGYTF.